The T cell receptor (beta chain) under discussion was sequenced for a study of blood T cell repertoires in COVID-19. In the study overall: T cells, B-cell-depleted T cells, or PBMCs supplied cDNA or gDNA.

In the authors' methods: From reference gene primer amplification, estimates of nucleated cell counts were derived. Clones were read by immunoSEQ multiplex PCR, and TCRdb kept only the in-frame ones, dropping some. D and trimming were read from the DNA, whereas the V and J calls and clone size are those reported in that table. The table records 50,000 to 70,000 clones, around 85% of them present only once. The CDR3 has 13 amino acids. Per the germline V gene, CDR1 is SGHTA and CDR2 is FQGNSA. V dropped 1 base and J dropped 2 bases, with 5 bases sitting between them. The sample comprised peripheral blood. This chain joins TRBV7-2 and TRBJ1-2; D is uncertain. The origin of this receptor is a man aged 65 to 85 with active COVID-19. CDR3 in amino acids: CASSLVRNYGYTF. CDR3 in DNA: TGTGCCAGCAGCTTAGTACGGAACTATGGCTACACCTTC.